This record covers a single T cell receptor beta chain. Using immunoSEQ multiplex PCR, the repertoire was profiled, and TCRdb retains in-frame clones only, with some absent. The table records around 67,000 clones, 95% to 96% of them present only once. This record belongs to a study of technical replicates of blood from a handful of donors. Sequenced sample: T cells isolated from PBMCs. The TCR comes from a human donor in good health.

CDR3 sequence: CAWSVHAYEQYF. The CDR3 DNA sequence: TGTGCCTGGAGTGTACACGCCTACGAGCAGTACTTC. This chain uses TRBV30 with TRBJ2-7, with D unresolved. Germline CDR1 is GTSNPN and CDR2 is SVGIG (reference sequence). There are 12 residues in the CDR3. V lost 0 bases, J lost 2 bases, and 5 bases lay in between. Full variable domain (outside the CDR3, taken from reference TRBV30 and TRBJ2-7): SQTIHQWPATLVQPVGSPLSLECTVEGTSNPNLYWYRQAAGRGLQLLFYSVGIGQISSEVPQNLSASRPQDRQFILSSKKLLLSDSGFYLCAWSVHAYEQYFGPGTRLTVT.